The 11 T cell receptor beta chains presented below share a single source sample, sequenced in a study of control samples from healthy donors and cancer patients (dated by TCRdb to the early 2020s). The receptor library was made with the immunoSEQ multiplex PCR assay. TCRdb stores this immuneACCESS table with in-frame sequences only. Part of the clones is absent; in the studies checked, under half of the shortfall reflects unresolved V genes, and no reason is known for the rest. The sample records about 150,000 clones, about 93% of which are singletons. Approximately 15% of the sample goes to the ten largest clones. Sequenced sample: PBMCs. The receptors here all came from a man in his fifties or sixties with colorectal cancer.

This clone was seen a single time. The gene calls are TRBV5-1 and TRBJ2-1; weak D call: TRBD2 (5 bases). Germline CDR1 SGHRS, CDR2 YFSETQ. The V gene lost 4 bases and the J gene lost 2 bases, with 16 bases spanning the gap. This CDR3 spans 16 amino acids. Here the CDR3 DNA reads TGCGCCAGCAGCCGCGACTCCTACGGGGCCTACAATGAGCAGTTCTTC. Its protein product is CASSRDSYGAYNEQFF. The complete variable domain, with remaining parts taken from reference TRBV5-1 and TRBJ2-1, reads KAGVTQTPRYLIKTRGQQVTLSCSPISGHRSVSWYQQTPGQGLQFLFEYFSETQRNKGNFPGRFSGRQFSNSRSEMNVSTLELGDSALYLCASSRDSYGAYNEQFFGPGTRLTVL.

V gene TRBV15 combines with J gene TRBJ1-5; 9 bases match TRBD1. CDR3 length: 18 amino acids. V was pared by 0 bases and J by 13 bases, with 19 bases of the junction left unmatched. From germline, CDR1 is LNHNV and CDR2 YYDKDF (reference sequence). The CDR3 bases are TGTGCCACCAGCAGAGATAGGGCTAGGGACAGGGCGAGGGTCACACAGCATTTT. It translates to CATSRDRARDRARVTQHF.

J is TRBJ2-7 and V is TRBV28; no reliable D call. V was clipped by 7 bases and J by 7 bases, with 11 bases between them. CDR1 and CDR2 from the germline V gene are MDHEN and SYDVKM. The CDR3 consists of 11 residues. The CDR3: CASTHLGEQYF. For the CDR3, the DNA is TGTGCCAGCACCCATCTCGGGGAGCAGTACTTC.

The chain combines TRBV6-5 with TRBJ1-1; TRBD1 might be the D (5 bases). CDR1 is MNHEY and CDR2 is SVGAGI in the germline V gene. The CDR3 is 13 residues long. The V end lost 6 bases, the J end lost 8 bases, and 16 bases lay between the germline ends. The CDR3 bases are TGTGCCAGCAGGAGTCAGGGCCTTCAAGAAGCTTTCTTT. Translated: CASRSQGLQEAFF.

This clone was recorded only once. CDR3 bases: TGTGCCAGCAGCTTAGACAGGACTCAGCCCCAGCATTTT. This codes for CASSLDRTQPQHF. The V call is TRBV7-9, the J call TRBJ1-5, with D perhaps matching TRBD1 (5 bases). The germline CDR1 and CDR2 sequences are SEHNR and FQNEAQ (reference sequence). V dropped 1 base and J dropped 6 bases, with 7 bases sitting between them. CDR3 size: 13 residues.

This chain connects TRBV5-4 to TRBJ2-7; D unresolved. V was clipped by 0 bases and J by 7 bases, with 11 bases between them. CDR1 is SGHNT, CDR2 YYREEE, per germline (reference sequence). The CDR3 sequence is 13 residues long. For the CDR3, the DNA is TGTGCCAGCAGCTTGGAGGCAGAAAGGGAGCAGTACTTC. It yields the protein CASSLEAEREQYF.

The rearrangement joins TRBV19 to TRBJ1-1; the D is unclear. V was shortened by 2 bases and J by 4 bases, with 14 bases between the two germline ends. Germline V gene lookup returns CDR1 LNHDA and CDR2 SQIVND (reference sequence). The CDR3 sequence is 15 residues long. In DNA, the CDR3 is TGTGCCAGTAGTATACGCGGGTCGTGGAGCACTGAAGCTTTCTTT. Protein product: CASSIRGSWSTEAFF.

This chain joins TRBV6-6 and TRBJ2-7; D remains ambiguous. Per the germline V gene, CDR1 is MNHNY and CDR2 is SVGAGI (reference sequence). Trimming removed 2 bases from V and 3 bases from J, with 11 bases in between. The CDR3 runs to 14 residues. CDR3 nucleotide sequence: TGTGCCAGCAGTTACACGATAGGCAGCTACGAGCAGTACTTC. Its translation is CASSYTIGSYEQYF.

The chain couples TRBV4-2 to TRBJ2-2, with D possibly being TRBD2 (7 bases). V lost 7 bases, J lost 7 bases, and 19 bases lay in between. The germline V gene encodes CDR1 LGHNA and CDR2 YNFKEQ. CDR3 length: 15 residues. The chain's CDR3 is CASTTEGGADGELFF. The DNA of the CDR3 is TGTGCCAGCACTACCGAAGGGGGGGCTGACGGGGAGCTGTTTTTT.

The chain is built from TRBV6-1 and TRBJ1-1; no clear D gene. The CDR3 runs to 13 residues. Germline V lookup: CDR1 MNHNS, CDR2 SASEGT. The V gene lost 3 bases and the J gene lost 7 bases, with 12 bases spanning the gap. The CDR3 coding sequence is TGTGCCAGCAGTGATAGGTGGCAGATTGAAGCTTTCTTT. Residues: CASSDRWQIEAFF.

This chain joins TRBV6-5 and TRBJ2-3; 9 bases are a match to TRBD1. This CDR3 contains 15 residues. J lost 6 bases, V lost 10 bases, and 14 bases had no gene match. Germline V lookup: CDR1 MNHEY, CDR2 SVGAGI. The CDR3 nucleotides read TGTGCCACCACAAGAGAAGACAGGGGGAGGGATACGCAGTATTTT. Its protein product is CATTREDRGRDTQYF.